Listed below are T cell receptor beta chains from one sample, sequenced in a study of blood T cell repertoires in COVID-19. TCRdb's table, derived via immunoSEQ multiplex PCR, lists solely in-frame clones and lacks some. The data show about 150,000 clones, with over 65% seen just once and about 2% held by the top ten. Input material: peripheral blood. The receptor set was obtained from a man between 65 and 79 years old with acute or convalescent COVID-19. Each CDR3 is given with its conserved first and last residue. A D gene is named only where the DNA matches it firmly. Expanded clones get a size class; other rows say once, few or many, or leave the size out.

j_call v_call cdr3_length clone_size d_call cdr3_aa cdr3_nt
TRBJ2-1 TRBV5-5 15 once TRBD1 CASSFRGQGNNEQFF TGTGCCAGCAGCTTTAGGGGACAGGGGAACAATGAGCAGTTCTTC
TRBJ1-1 TRBV19 14 - - CATSIRQGGTEAFF TGTGCCACCTCGATTAGGCAGGGCGGCACTGAAGCTTTCTTT
TRBJ2-1 TRBV11-2 16 - - CASTPRRGTFSDEQFF TGTGCCAGCACCCCGCGTAGAGGGACATTCAGTGATGAGCAGTTCTTC
TRBJ1-6 TRBV28 14 - - CASMVSREDSPLHF TGTGCCAGCATGGTTTCCCGAGAAGATTCACCCCTCCACTTT
TRBJ2-4 TRBV11-3 13 once TRBD2 CASSIGLDGIQYF TGTGCCAGCAGCATTGGACTAGACGGCATTCAGTACTTC
TRBJ2-5 TRBV7-6 15 few - CASSPRLDGLETQYF TGTGCCAGCAGCCCCCGTTTAGATGGTTTGGAGACCCAGTACTTC
TRBJ2-2 TRBV11-3 13 - - CASSSVWPGELFF TGTGCCAGCAGCTCCGTTTGGCCCGGGGAGCTGTTTTTT
TRBJ2-1 TRBV7-3 14 - TRBD2 CASSVGLAGNEQFF TGTGCCAGCAGCGTCGGACTAGCGGGCAATGAGCAGTTCTTC
TRBJ2-5 TRBV28 15 - - CASSPQASYQETQYF TGTGCCAGCAGCCCCCAGGCGTCGTACCAAGAGACCCAGTACTTC
TRBJ2-1 TRBV28 15 few - CASSRGGGSYNEQFF TGTGCCAGCAGCCGCGGGGGCGGGTCCTACAATGAGCAGTTCTTC
TRBJ2-7 TRBV4-2 16 few TRBD2 CASSQEGLAIGYEQYF TGTGCCAGCAGCCAGGAGGGACTAGCGATAGGATACGAGCAGTACTTC
TRBJ2-5 TRBV6-1 16 - - CASSERQVPMQETQYF TGTGCCAGCAGTGAGCGACAGGTTCCTATGCAAGAGACCCAGTACTTC
TRBJ1-6 TRBV7-3 14 - - CASSQSGGNSPLHF TGTGCCAGCAGCCAAAGCGGGGGTAATTCACCCCTCCACTTT
TRBJ1-2 TRBV7-9 16 once - CATTPRNSVVKDGYTF TGTGCCACCACCCCCCGGAACAGTGTGGTGAAGGATGGCTACACCTTC
TRBJ1-4 TRBV30 14 - - CAWGRKQSNEKLFF TGTGCCTGGGGCAGGAAACAATCAAATGAAAAACTGTTTTTT
TRBJ1-2 TRBV24-1 13 - TRBD1 CATADRGDYGYTF TGTGCCACCGCGGACAGGGGCGACTATGGCTACACCTTC
TRBJ2-2 TRBV7-2 16 - - CASSLNYPPNTGELFF TGTGCCAGCAGCTTAAACTACCCCCCGAACACCGGGGAGCTGTTTTTT
TRBJ1-2 TRBV19 14 - TRBD1 CASSTGQGNYGYTF TGTGCCAGTAGCACGGGACAGGGTAACTATGGCTACACCTTC
TRBJ2-7 TRBV12-3/TRBV12-4 13 - - CASSPGRGYEQYF TGTGCCAGCAGTCCTGGGAGAGGGTACGAGCAGTACTTC
TRBJ1-3 TRBV2 13 - TRBD1 CASRDRAGNTIYF TGTGCCAGCAGGGACAGGGCTGGAAACACCATATATTTT
TRBJ1-5 TRBV19 18 - - CASNPRAGASPLNQPQHF TGTGCCAGTAACCCGCGTGCGGGGGCCTCTCCACTCAATCAGCCCCAGCATTTT
TRBJ1-1 TRBV7-9 13 - - CASSSEGGTEAFF TGTGCCAGCAGCTCAGAGGGGGGGACTGAAGCTTTCTTT
TRBJ1-2 TRBV11-2 17 - - CASSPAGTLLRDYGYTF TGTGCCAGCAGCCCCGCTGGGACACTTTTGCGGGACTATGGCTACACCTTC
TRBJ2-7 TRBV5-6 15 - - CASSLLGDGTYEQYF TGTGCCAGCAGCTTGTTGGGCGACGGAACCTACGAGCAGTACTTC
TRBJ2-3 TRBV7-6 18 - - CASSLAFPQGTPQGTQYF TGTGCCAGCAGCTTAGCGTTCCCCCAGGGAACCCCCCAGGGTACGCAGTATTTT
TRBJ2-1 TRBV7-8 17 - TRBD2 CASSLVGLAGTGGEQFF TGTGCCAGCAGCTTAGTGGGACTAGCGGGAACCGGGGGTGAGCAGTTCTTC
TRBJ2-7 TRBV4-1 17 - TRBD2 CASSRGTSGGPSYEQYF TGCGCCAGCAGCCGAGGGACTAGCGGGGGGCCCTCCTACGAGCAGTACTTC
TRBJ2-5 TRBV7-3 14 - TRBD2 CASSLRAGAETQYF TGTGCCAGCAGCTTAAGAGCGGGAGCAGAGACCCAGTACTTC
TRBJ1-5 TRBV6-1 14 - TRBD1 CASSDYRGNQPQHF TGTGCCAGCAGTGATTACAGGGGGAATCAGCCCCAGCATTTT
TRBJ1-2 TRBV9 14 - - CASSVGRTDYGYTF TGTGCCAGCAGCGTGGGCAGAACCGACTATGGCTACACCTTC
TRBJ1-6 TRBV7-2 15 few - CASSLALGEGAPLHF TGTGCCAGCAGCTTAGCGCTAGGGGAAGGGGCACCCCTCCACTTT
TRBJ1-2 TRBV4-1 16 - TRBD1 CASSQAGTGLLGGYTF TGCGCCAGCAGCCAAGCCGGGACAGGGCTATTGGGGGGCTACACCTTC
TRBJ1-5 TRBV6-5 13 - TRBD1 CASSRTGNQPQHF TGTGCCAGCAGTCGGACAGGAAATCAGCCCCAGCATTTT
TRBJ1-3 TRBV30 15 - - CAWRPPGAGGNTIYF TGTGCCTGGAGACCCCCGGGTGCAGGGGGAAACACCATATATTTT
TRBJ2-7 TRBV6-1 14 - TRBD2 CASSEAGRDYEQYF TGTGCCAGCAGTGAAGCGGGGAGGGACTACGAGCAGTACTTC
TRBJ2-3 TRBV13 19 few TRBD2 CASSFATSGGHSSTDTQYF TGTGCCAGCAGCTTTGCTACTAGCGGGGGCCATTCTAGCACAGATACGCAGTATTTT
TRBJ2-1 TRBV11-2 16 - TRBD2 CASSLLWTSGRDEQFF TGTGCCAGCAGCTTACTATGGACTAGCGGGAGGGATGAGCAGTTCTTC
TRBJ1-5 TRBV5-1 15 once - CASSPDGQGGQPQHF TGCGCCAGCAGCCCGGACGGGCAGGGAGGTCAGCCCCAGCATTTT
TRBJ2-1 TRBV28 15 - TRBD2 CASSFEREYDNEQFF TGTGCCAGCAGTTTCGAGCGGGAGTACGACAATGAGCAGTTCTTC
TRBJ2-2 TRBV5-6 14 - - CASTLSRNTGELFF TGTGCCAGCACCCTATCGCGGAACACCGGGGAGCTGTTTTTT
TRBJ1-2 TRBV7-3 13 many TRBD1 CASSPGQGYGYTF TGTGCCAGCAGCCCTGGACAGGGCTATGGCTACACCTTC
TRBJ1-4 TRBV19 14 - - CASSTFQDSEKLFF TGTGCCAGTAGTACCTTTCAAGACAGTGAAAAACTGTTTTTT
TRBJ1-2 TRBV19 13 - - CASSISSQAGYTF TGTGCCAGTAGTATTTCTTCCCAAGCCGGCTACACCTTC
TRBJ2-6 TRBV11-3 14 - - CASSSQSGSSVLTF TGTGCCAGCAGCTCACAAAGCGGCTCTTCCGTCCTGACTTTC
TRBJ1-4 TRBV5-1 14 - TRBD1 CASSLGQRNEKLFF TGCGCCAGCAGTCTGGGACAGAGGAATGAAAAACTGTTTTTT
TRBJ2-7 TRBV6-1 16 once - CASSDAGTNGVYEQYF TGTGCCAGCAGTGATGCCGGGACAAACGGTGTCTACGAGCAGTACTTC
TRBJ2-2 TRBV11-2 13 - - CASSPTGVGELFF TGTGCCAGCAGCCCGACCGGAGTAGGGGAGCTGTTTTTT